The source of this TCR beta chain is a study of T cell responses to AZD1222 COVID-19 vaccine. Findings and limits, study-wide: Spike-specific TCR breadth and depth both grew after two AZD1222 doses. Unmutated variant regions are reportedly the target of nearly half of TCRs that are spike-specific. It should be noted that donors were predominantly white British and more often female, and clonal diversity was possibly underestimated. Vaccine-associated CD4 TCRs ranged over spike, dominating at 160-218 and 743-854.

Method: immunoSEQ multiplex PCR; TCRdb's copy keeps in-frame clones and lacks some. Of 150,000 to 200,000 clones listed, around nine tenths are singletons. A word on this clone: Its antigen is not known.

CDR1 and CDR2 (germline): LNHNV, YYDKDF (reference sequence). The length of the CDR3 is 13 residues. V was cut by 5 bases and J by 5 bases, with 12 bases left in between. The sequence was obtained from an adult in good health. V is TRBV15 and J is TRBJ2-5, with D perhaps matching TRBD2 (6 bases). The source material was peripheral blood, sampled on day 0 of AZD1222 vaccination. CDR3 region: CATSGRWDETQYF. In nucleotides, the CDR3 is TGTGCCACCAGCGGGAGGTGGGATGAGACCCAGTACTTC.